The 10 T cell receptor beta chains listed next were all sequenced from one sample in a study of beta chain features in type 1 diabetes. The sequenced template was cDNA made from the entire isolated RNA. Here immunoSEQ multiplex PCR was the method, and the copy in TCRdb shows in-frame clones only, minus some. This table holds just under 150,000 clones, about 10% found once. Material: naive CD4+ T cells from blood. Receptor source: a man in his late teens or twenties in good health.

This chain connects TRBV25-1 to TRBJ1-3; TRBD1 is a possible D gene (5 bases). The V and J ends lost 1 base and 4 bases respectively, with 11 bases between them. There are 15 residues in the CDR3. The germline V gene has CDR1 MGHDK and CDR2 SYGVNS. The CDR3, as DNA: TGTGCCAGCAGTGAATCCTCGACAGCCGGAAACACCATATATTTT. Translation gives CASSESSTAGNTIYF. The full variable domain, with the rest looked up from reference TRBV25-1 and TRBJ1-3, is EADIYQTPRYLVIGTGKKITLECSQTMGHDKMYWYQQDPGMELHLIHYSYGVNSTEKGDLSSESTVSRIRTEHFPLTLESARPSHTSQYLCASSESSTAGNTIYFGEGSWLTVV.

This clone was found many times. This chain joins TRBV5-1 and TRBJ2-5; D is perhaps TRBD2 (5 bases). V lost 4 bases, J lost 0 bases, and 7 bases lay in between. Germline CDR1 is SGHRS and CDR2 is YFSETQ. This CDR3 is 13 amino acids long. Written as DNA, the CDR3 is TGCGCCAGCAGCGTCGGGGACCAAGAGACCCAGTACTTC. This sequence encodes CASSVGDQETQYF.

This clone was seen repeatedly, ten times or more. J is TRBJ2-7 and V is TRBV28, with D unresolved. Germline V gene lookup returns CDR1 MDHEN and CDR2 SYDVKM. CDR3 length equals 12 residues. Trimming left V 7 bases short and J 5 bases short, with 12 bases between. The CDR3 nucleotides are TGTGCCAGCACCACCAGTTACCACGAGCAGTACTTC. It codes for CASTTSYHEQYF. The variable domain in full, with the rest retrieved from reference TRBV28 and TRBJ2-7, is DVKVTQSSRYLVKRTGEKVFLECVQDMDHENMFWYRQDPGLGLRLIYFSYDVKMKEKGDIPEGYSVSREKKERFSLILESASTNQTSMYLCASTTSYHEQYFGPGTRLTVT.

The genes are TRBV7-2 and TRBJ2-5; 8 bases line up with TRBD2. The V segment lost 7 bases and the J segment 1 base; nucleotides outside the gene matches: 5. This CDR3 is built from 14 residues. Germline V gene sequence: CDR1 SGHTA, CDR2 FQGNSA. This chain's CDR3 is CASTGGGLQETQYF. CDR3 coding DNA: TGTGCCAGCACCGGGGGGGGACTCCAAGAGACCCAGTACTTC.

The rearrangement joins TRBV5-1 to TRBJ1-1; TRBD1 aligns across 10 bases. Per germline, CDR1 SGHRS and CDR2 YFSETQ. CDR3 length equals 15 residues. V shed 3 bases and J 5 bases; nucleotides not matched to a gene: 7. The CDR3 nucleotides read TGCGCCAGCAGCTCGGGAGACAGGGGGCTTACTGAAGCTTTCTTT. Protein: CASSSGDRGLTEAFF.

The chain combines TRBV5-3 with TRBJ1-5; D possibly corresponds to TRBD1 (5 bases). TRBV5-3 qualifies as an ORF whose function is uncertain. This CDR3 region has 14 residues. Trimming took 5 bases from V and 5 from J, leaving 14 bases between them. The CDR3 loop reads CARRYSGWDQPQHF. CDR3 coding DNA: TGTGCCAGAAGGTACTCAGGGTGGGATCAGCCCCAGCATTTT.

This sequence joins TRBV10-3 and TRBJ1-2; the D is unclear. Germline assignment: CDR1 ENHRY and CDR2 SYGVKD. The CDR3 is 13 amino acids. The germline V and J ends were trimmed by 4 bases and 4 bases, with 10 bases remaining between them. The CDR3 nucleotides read TGTGCCATCAGTGGCAGAGACTTCTATGGCTACACCTTC. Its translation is CAISGRDFYGYTF.

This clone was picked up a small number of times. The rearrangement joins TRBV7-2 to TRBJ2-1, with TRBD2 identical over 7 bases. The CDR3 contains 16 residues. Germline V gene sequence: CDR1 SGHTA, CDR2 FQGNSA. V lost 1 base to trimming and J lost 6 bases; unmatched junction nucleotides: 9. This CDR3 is CASSLGGVAGVNEQFF. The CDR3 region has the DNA TGTGCCAGCAGCTTAGGGGGCGTGGCGGGGGTCAATGAGCAGTTCTTC.

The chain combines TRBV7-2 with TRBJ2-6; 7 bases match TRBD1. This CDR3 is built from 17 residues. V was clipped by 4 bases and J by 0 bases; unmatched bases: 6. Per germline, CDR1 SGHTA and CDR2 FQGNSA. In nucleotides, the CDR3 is TGTGCCAGCAGCTCAGACAGGGCGGTCTCTGGGGCCAACGTCCTGACTTTC. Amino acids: CASSSDRAVSGANVLTF.

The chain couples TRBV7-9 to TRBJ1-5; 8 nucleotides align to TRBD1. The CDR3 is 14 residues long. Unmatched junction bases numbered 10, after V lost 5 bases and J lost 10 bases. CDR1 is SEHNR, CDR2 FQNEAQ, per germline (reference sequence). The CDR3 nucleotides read TGTGCCAGCAGCCTCGCCGGGACAGGTCAACCCCAGCATTTT. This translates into CASSLAGTGQPQHF. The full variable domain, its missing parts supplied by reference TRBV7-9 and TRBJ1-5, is DTGVSQNPRHKITKRGQNVTFRCDPISEHNRLYWYRQTLGQGPEFLTYFQNEAQLEKSRLLSDRFSAERPKGSFSTLEIQRTEQGDSAMYLCASSLAGTGQPQHFGDGTRLSIL.